This T cell receptor beta chain was profiled in a study of T cell changes during pregnancy in multiple sclerosis. The repertoire was sequenced with immunoSEQ multiplex PCR; TCRdb's copy has only in-frame clones and lacks some. This table holds more than 35,000 clones, about 90% found once. This clone has more than one count but fewer than ten. Trimming took off 2 bases at V and 7 bases at J, with 8 bases between the two ends. CDR1 is ENHRY, CDR2 SYGVKD, per germline. The CDR3 has 12 amino acids. This chain joins TRBV10-3 and TRBJ1-1, with a possible D match to TRBD1 (6 bases). The sample consisted of CD4+ T cells from peripheral blood mononuclear cells, taken in the third trimester of pregnancy. The receptor comes from a female donor in good health, enrolled as a control in a pregnancy study. The CDR3, as DNA: TGTGCCATCAGTGAGACAGGGTATGAAGCTTTCTTT. This translates into CAISETGYEAFF.